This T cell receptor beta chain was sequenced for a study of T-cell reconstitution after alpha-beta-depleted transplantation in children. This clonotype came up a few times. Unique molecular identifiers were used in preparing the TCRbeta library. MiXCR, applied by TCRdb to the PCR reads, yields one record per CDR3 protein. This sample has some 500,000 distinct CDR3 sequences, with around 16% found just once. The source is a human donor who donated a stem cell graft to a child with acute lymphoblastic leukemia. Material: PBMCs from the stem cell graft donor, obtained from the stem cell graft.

Here the CDR3 DNA reads TGCGCCAGCAGCTTGTCCCCGGGGCACAATGAGCAGTTCTTC. This codes for CASSLSPGHNEQFF. The rearrangement links TRBV5-1 to TRBJ2-1; D could derive from TRBD1 or TRBD2 (5 bases each). V was trimmed by 1 base and J by 5 bases, leaving 10 bases between them. The CDR3 has 14 amino acids. Germline CDR1 SGHRS, CDR2 YFSETQ.